The clone carrying this TCR beta chain was counted only a few times. This specimen comes from a study of blood T cell repertoires in COVID-19. Study-wide background: COVID-19 samples from acute and convalescent phases originated in the United States, Italy and Spain. Nucleic acid was either cDNA or gDNA, and it came from T cells, B-cell-depleted T cells, or PBMCs.

The assay was immunoSEQ multiplex PCR, and TCRdb's table has in-frame clones only and misses some. The profile shows about 170,000 clones, 80% to 85% of them singletons. The CDR3 is made up of 16 amino acids. Germline V lookup: CDR1 KGHSH, CDR2 LQKENI. Trimming cost V 2 bases and J 5 bases, with 15 bases left between them. The V gene is TRBV18, the J gene TRBJ1-4, with no clear D. Sequenced material: peripheral blood. The receptor's source is a woman between 70 and 85 years old with COVID-19, enrolled during active disease. The DNA for the CDR3 is TGTGCCAGCTCACCATTCGAGACGGCGGTAAATGAAAAACTGTTTTTT. Protein product: CASSPFETAVNEKLFF.